Following are 17 T cell receptor beta chains from one sample sequenced in a study of T cell repertoires in cytomegalovirus infection. TCRdb recomputed calls from the reads with MiXCR, one row per CDR3 protein. Of under 350,000 distinct CDR3 sequences listed, over 7.5% are singletons. Sequenced sample: PBMCs. The receptors originated from a human donor in good health (CMV status not recorded). Some clones in this sample may be carry-over from other donors' samples.

Regarding this clonotype: This may come from a read error, since a much larger clone is one base off. CDR3 nucleotide sequence: TGCAGTGCTAGTGCTGGTCGGGTCACTGAAGCTTTCTTT. Its protein is CSASAGRVTEAFF. The chain uses TRBV20-1 and TRBJ1-1; no reliable D call. Germline V gene lookup returns CDR1 DFQATT and CDR2 SNEGSKA (reference sequence). The V gene lost 3 bases and the J gene lost 4 bases, with 12 bases spanning the gap. The CDR3 consists of 13 residues.

The chain employs TRBV6-5 and TRBJ2-5; 10 nucleotides align to TRBD2. After removal of 6 bases from V and 0 bases from J, the junction contained 7 bases not matched to a gene. CDR3 length: 16 amino acids. In germline, CDR1 is MNHEY, CDR2 SVGAGI. CDR3 in amino acids: CASSHSGLANQETQYF. The CDR3 nucleotides read TGTGCCAGCAGCCACTCGGGACTAGCGAACCAAGAGACCCAGTACTTC.

The V call is TRBV7-3, the J call TRBJ2-3; 10 positions match TRBD2. Trimming at V came to 5 bases and at J to 3 bases, leaving 5 bases not matched to a gene. CDR3 length: 15 amino acids. Germline CDR1 and CDR2: SGHTA and FQGTGA. As DNA, the CDR3 is TGTGCCAGCAGCCAAGCGGGGGGGATAACAGATACGCAGTATTTT. Translating gives CASSQAGGITDTQYF.

This clonotype occurred once. The gene calls are TRBV30 and TRBJ2-6; D remains ambiguous. Germline V lookup: CDR1 GTSNPN, CDR2 SVGIG (reference sequence). The CDR3 sequence is 16 residues long. Between the trimmed V and J ends, which lost 6 bases and 0 bases, there was a span of 15 bases. DNA for the CDR3: TGTGCCTGCCAATACCGGGTCGACTCTGGGGCCAACGTCCTGACTTTC. It codes for CACQYRVDSGANVLTF. The complete variable domain, with remaining parts taken from reference TRBV30 and TRBJ2-6, reads SQTIHQWPATLVQPVGSPLSLECTVEGTSNPNLYWYRQAAGRGLQLLFYSVGIGQISSEVPQNLSASRPQDRQFILSSKKLLLSDSGFYLCACQYRVDSGANVLTFGAGSRLTVL.

This clonotype was seen ten or more times. The chain has TRBV4-1 and TRBJ1-5, with D possibly matching TRBD1 (6 bases). The CDR3 covers 17 residues. Trimming removed 0 bases at V and 4 bases at J, with 16 bases between. From germline, CDR1 is MGHRA and CDR2 YSYEKL. The CDR3 DNA reads as TGCGCCAGCAGCCAAGACAGGGGCGGCTCTTCAAATCAGCCCCAGCATTTT. This gives the protein CASSQDRGGSSNQPQHF.

This clonotype was recorded at least ten times. V usage is TRBV10-3 and J usage is TRBJ2-3; 9 bases match TRBD2. V was clipped by 6 bases and J by 4 bases; unmatched bases: 2. CDR3 length: 13 amino acids. Germline assignment: CDR1 ENHRY and CDR2 SYGVKD. CDR3 residues: CAISRLAADTQYF. The CDR3 DNA follows: TGTGCCATCAGCCGACTAGCGGCAGATACGCAGTATTTT.

This clonotype was counted between two and nine times. CDR3 protein: CASSSPGQDYEQYF. For the CDR3, the DNA is TGTGCCAGCAGTTCCCCGGGACAGGACTACGAGCAGTACTTC. This chain links TRBV6-2 or TRBV6-3 with TRBJ2-7; TRBD1 matches 8 bases. CDR3 size: 14 residues. Germline trimming cut 4 bases from V and 3 bases from J; bases unmatched to any gene: 5. CDR1 and CDR2 from the germline V gene are MNHEY and SVGEGT.

The chain has TRBV19 and TRBJ1-2, with D possibly TRBD1 on 5 matching bases. Trimming removed 3 bases at V and 14 bases at J, with 19 bases between. Germline CDR1 and CDR2: LNHDA and SQIVND (reference sequence). The CDR3 is made up of 13 amino acids. In nucleotides, the CDR3 is TGTGCCAGTAGTATGGGGGGTTTCCCCTTTAGGACCTTC. It is translated as CASSMGGFPFRTF.

V is TRBV6-2 or TRBV6-3 and J is TRBJ1-5, with 8 nucleotides matching TRBD1. The CDR3 length is 15 residues. V was clipped by 6 bases and J by 4 bases; unmatched bases: 8. The germline CDR1 and CDR2 sequences are MNHEY and SVGEGT. The CDR3 is CASSWTGTLNQPQHF. The CDR3 coding sequence is TGTGCCAGCAGCTGGACAGGGACCCTGAATCAGCCCCAGCATTTT.

A few counts support this clonotype. The CDR3 DNA sequence: TGTGCCAGCAGATATAAACCCGTCCGGGAGCACAATGAGCAGTTCTTC. Translated, it gives CASRYKPVREHNEQFF. The J gene is TRBJ2-1, the V gene TRBV6-2 or TRBV6-3; weak D call: TRBD2 (6 bases). V lost 6 bases to trimming and J lost 5 bases, with 20 bases between them. The germline CDR1 and CDR2 sequences are MNHEY and SVGEGT. The CDR3 runs to 16 residues.

The genes are TRBV20-1 and TRBJ2-7; D may be TRBD2 (6 bases). This CDR3 comprises 13 residues. The germline V and J ends were trimmed by 4 bases and 5 bases, with 15 bases remaining between them. Germline V gene lookup returns CDR1 DFQATT and CDR2 SNEGSKA (reference sequence). The CDR3 here is CSAIVTGVNEQYF. The CDR3, as DNA: TGCAGTGCTATTGTGACGGGGGTCAACGAGCAGTACTTC.

This clonotype was found many times. This chain uses TRBV6-5 with TRBJ2-1; D gene uncertain. CDR1 is MNHEY, CDR2 SVGAGI, per germline. V lost 0 bases and J 4 bases, leaving 13 bases between the germline ends. There are 16 residues in the CDR3. CDR3 coding DNA: TGTGCCAGCAGTTACTCGCTCGAGTATGGATACAATGAGCAGTTCTTC. As protein: CASSYSLEYGYNEQFF.

Only a few counts were recorded for this clonotype. One end of the junction varies from germline; a read error may be responsible. The chain is built from TRBV6-2 or TRBV6-3 and TRBJ2-5, with 9 bases aligning to TRBD2. The CDR3 totals 16 residues. Germline lookup yields CDR1 MNHEY and CDR2 SVGEGT. The CDR3 DNA reads as TGTGCCAGCAGCTACTACGTAGCGGGGGTCCAAGAGACCCAGTACTTC. Its translation is CASSYYVAGVQETQYF.

This sequence joins TRBV4-3 and TRBJ1-6, with D possibly TRBD1 on 6 matching bases. Germline CDR1 is LGHNA and CDR2 is YSLEER. Trimming left V 2 bases short and J 9 bases short, with 17 bases between. The CDR3 totals 16 residues. The CDR3 loop reads CASSQRLDRTSSPLHF. For the CDR3, the DNA is TGCGCCAGCAGCCAACGACTCGACAGGACCAGTTCACCCCTCCACTTT.

This clonotype was observed a few times. This chain links TRBV9 with TRBJ2-4; 9 bases agree with TRBD2. This CDR3 contains 16 residues. J lost 6 bases, V lost 0 bases, and 7 bases had no gene match. Germline V lookup: CDR1 SGDLS, CDR2 YYNGEE. The CDR3 DNA reads TGTGCCAGCAGCGTAGTGGCGGGGGGGCCCACAAACATTCAGTACTTC. Translation: CASSVVAGGPTNIQYF.

The chain couples TRBV7-6 to TRBJ2-7, with D perhaps matching TRBD2 (6 bases). Germline values: CDR1 SGHVS, CDR2 FNYEAQ. V was pared by 0 bases and J by 3 bases, with 9 bases between. CDR3 length: 14 amino acids. The CDR3 sequence: CASSLAAGNYEQYF. The CDR3 bases are TGTGCCAGCAGCTTAGCGGCGGGGAACTACGAGCAGTACTTC.

The chain joins TRBV20-1 to TRBJ2-2; a weak D match, TRBD2 (5 bases). The CDR3 totals 15 residues. V gave up 6 bases and J gave up 5 bases, with 19 bases separating them. The germline CDR1 and CDR2 sequences are DFQATT and SNEGSKA (reference sequence). CDR3 in amino acids: CSAGSSGSRTGELFF. CDR3 DNA: TGCAGTGCCGGATCTTCGGGGAGTAGAACCGGGGAGCTGTTTTTT.